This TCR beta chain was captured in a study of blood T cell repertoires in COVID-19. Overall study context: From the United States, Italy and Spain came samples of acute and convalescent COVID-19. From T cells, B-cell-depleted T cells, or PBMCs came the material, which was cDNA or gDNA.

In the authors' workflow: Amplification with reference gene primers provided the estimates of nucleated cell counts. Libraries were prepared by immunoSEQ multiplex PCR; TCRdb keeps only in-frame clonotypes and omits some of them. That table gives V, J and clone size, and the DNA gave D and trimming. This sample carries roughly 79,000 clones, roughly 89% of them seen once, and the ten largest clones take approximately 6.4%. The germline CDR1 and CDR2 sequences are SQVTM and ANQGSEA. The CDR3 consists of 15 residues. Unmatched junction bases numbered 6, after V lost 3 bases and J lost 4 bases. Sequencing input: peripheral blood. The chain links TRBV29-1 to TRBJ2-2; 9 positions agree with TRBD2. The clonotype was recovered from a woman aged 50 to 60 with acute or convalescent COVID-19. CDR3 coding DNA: TGCAGCGTTGACTCTGGCGGGGGGGCCACCGGGGAGCTGTTTTTT. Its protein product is CSVDSGGGATGELFF.